This entry lists 11 T cell receptor beta chains sequenced from one sample in a study of shared clonotypes between healthy human individuals. TCRdb's copy holds only in-frame clones and misses some; the assay was immunoSEQ multiplex PCR. This table holds about 1 million clones, 78% found once. The sample taken for sequencing was memory CD4+ T cells from PBMCs. Indicated subset: CD45RA-negative fraction. Receptor source: a man between 18 and 29 years old in good health. Some clones in this sample may be carry-over from other donors' samples.

J is TRBJ1-1 and V is TRBV11-3; D gene unclear. Germline lookup yields CDR1 SGHNT and CDR2 YENEEA. The CDR3 length is 13 residues. Trimming took 5 bases from V and 3 from J, leaving 10 bases between them. CDR3 amino acids: CASSTNSDTEAFF. The CDR3 coding sequence is TGTGCCAGCAGCACCAACAGCGACACTGAAGCTTTCTTT.

This clone appeared a single time. The rearrangement links TRBV12-2 to TRBJ1-5; the listed D gene, TRBD1, was not tested against the DNA. TRBV12-2 is listed as a pseudogene. The CDR3 consists of 18 residues. As DNA, the CDR3 is TGTGCAAGTCGCTTACCCGCGACAGGGAGTGATAGCAATCAGCCCCAGCATTTT. It codes for CASRLPATGSDSNQPQHF.

J is TRBJ2-5 and V is TRBV5-1; 7 nucleotides match TRBD1. V lost 1 base, J lost 5 bases, and 11 bases stayed unmatched. Germline CDR1 SGHRS, CDR2 YFSETQ. The CDR3 runs to 16 residues. The CDR3 is CASSLLVTGTRETQYF. CDR3 nucleotide sequence: TGCGCCAGCAGCTTGCTTGTGACAGGGACGAGGGAGACCCAGTACTTC.

There are a few counts of this clone. This specimen includes other DNA sequences encoding the same CDR3. V usage is TRBV20-1 and J usage is TRBJ1-3; D unclear. The CDR3 contains 11 residues. V dropped 3 bases and J dropped 2 bases, with 2 bases sitting between them. From germline, CDR1 is DFQATT and CDR2 SNEGSKA (reference sequence). The CDR3 reads CSASPGNTIYF. Here the CDR3 DNA reads TGCAGTGCTAGTCCTGGAAACACCATATATTTT.

The rearrangement uses TRBV30 and TRBJ1-2; D may be TRBD1 (5 bases). V lost 3 bases, J lost 5 bases, and 10 bases lay in between. The CDR3 covers 12 residues. From germline, CDR1 is GTSNPN and CDR2 SVGIG (reference sequence). DNA of the CDR3: TGTGCCTGGAGGCAGGGTTTTTATGGCTACACCTTC. It encodes CAWRQGFYGYTF. Together with reference TRBV30 and TRBJ1-2, the CDR3 gives the full variable domain: SQTIHQWPATLVQPVGSPLSLECTVEGTSNPNLYWYRQAAGRGLQLLFYSVGIGQISSEVPQNLSASRPQDRQFILSSKKLLLSDSGFYLCAWRQGFYGYTFGSGTRLTVV.

Here the CDR3 DNA reads TGTGCCAGCAGCTCCGGACAGGGGGCTACTAATGAAAAACTGTTTTTT. It encodes CASSSGQGATNEKLFF. V and J are TRBV7-9 and TRBJ1-4, with 11 positions matching TRBD1. Trimming cost V 4 bases and J 2 bases; bases outside gene matches: 3. The CDR3 runs 16 residues. Germline CDR1 reads SEHNR; CDR2 reads FQNEAQ (reference sequence). Supplemented by reference TRBV7-9 and TRBJ1-4, the full variable domain reads DTGVSQNPRHKITKRGQNVTFRCDPISEHNRLYWYRQTLGQGPEFLTYFQNEAQLEKSRLLSDRFSAERPKGSFSTLEIQRTEQGDSAMYLCASSSGQGATNEKLFFGSGTQLSVL.

This clone was counted between two and nine times. V usage is TRBV2 and J usage is TRBJ1-1, with D perhaps matching TRBD1 (5 bases). The germline gives CDR1 SNHLY, CDR2 FYNNEI. This CDR3 has 14 residues. V shed 2 bases and J shed 1 base, with 8 bases lying between them. Here the CDR3 reads CASSERGPNTEAFF. CDR3 DNA sequence: TGTGCCAGCAGTGAAAGGGGCCCGAACACTGAAGCTTTCTTT.

The CDR3 spells CASSPRQGAYEQYF. CDR3 DNA sequence: TGCGCCAGCAGCCCCCGACAGGGGGCGTACGAGCAGTACTTC. The chain recombines TRBV5-1 with TRBJ2-7; 10 bases are shared with TRBD1. J gave up 4 bases and V 4 bases, and 5 bases lay outside the gene matches. CDR1 is SGHRS and CDR2 is YFSETQ in the germline V gene. The CDR3 length is 14 residues.

In DNA, the CDR3 is TGTGCCAGCAGGTCACGGCTATTCCCCTCCGAGCAGTACTTC. Residues: CASRSRLFPSEQYF. The rearrangement joins TRBV5-5 to TRBJ2-7, with D uncertain. The germline CDR1 and CDR2 sequences are SGHKS and YYEKEE (reference sequence). Between the trimmed V and J ends, which lost 5 bases and 6 bases, there was a span of 18 bases. The CDR3 totals 14 residues.

The CDR3 sequence: CASSSGTRGGELFF. For the CDR3, the DNA is TGCGCCAGCAGCTCCGGGACGCGAGGCGGGGAGCTGTTTTTT. J is TRBJ2-2 and V is TRBV5-1, with D perhaps assigned TRBD1 or TRBD2 (5 bases each). This CDR3 has 14 amino acids. V lost 3 bases, J lost 7 bases, and 13 bases lay in between. From germline, CDR1 is SGHRS and CDR2 YFSETQ.

This clone was detected a few times. V gene TRBV7-2 combines with J gene TRBJ2-7; D remains unclear. Germline CDR1 SGHTA, CDR2 FQGNSA. The CDR3 runs to 13 residues. Trimming removed 0 bases at V and 6 bases at J, with 9 bases between. CDR3 in amino acids: CASSLAWAREQYF. CDR3 bases: TGTGCCAGCAGCTTAGCGTGGGCGCGCGAGCAGTACTTC. Full variable domain (outside the CDR3, taken from reference TRBV7-2 and TRBJ2-7): GAGVSQSPSNKVTEKGKDVELRCDPISGHTALYWYRQSLGQGLEFLIYFQGNSAPDKSGLPSDRFSAERTGGSVSTLTIQRTQQEDSAVYLCASSLAWAREQYFGPGTRLTVT.